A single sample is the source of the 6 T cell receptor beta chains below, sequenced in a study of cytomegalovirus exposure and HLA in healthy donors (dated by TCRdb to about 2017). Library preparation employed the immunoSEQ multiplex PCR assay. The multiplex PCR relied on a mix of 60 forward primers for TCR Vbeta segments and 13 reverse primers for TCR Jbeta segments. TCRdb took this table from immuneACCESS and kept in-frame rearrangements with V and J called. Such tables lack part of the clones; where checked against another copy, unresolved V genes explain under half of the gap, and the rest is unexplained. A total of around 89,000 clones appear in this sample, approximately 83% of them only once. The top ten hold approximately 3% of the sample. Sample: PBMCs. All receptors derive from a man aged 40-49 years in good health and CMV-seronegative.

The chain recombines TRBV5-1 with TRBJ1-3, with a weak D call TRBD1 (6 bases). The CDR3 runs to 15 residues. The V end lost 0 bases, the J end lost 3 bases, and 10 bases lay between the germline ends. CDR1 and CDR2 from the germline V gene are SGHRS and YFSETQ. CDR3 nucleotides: TGCGCCAGCAGCTTGGCAGGGGAGAGTGGAAACACCATATATTTT. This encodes CASSLAGESGNTIYF.

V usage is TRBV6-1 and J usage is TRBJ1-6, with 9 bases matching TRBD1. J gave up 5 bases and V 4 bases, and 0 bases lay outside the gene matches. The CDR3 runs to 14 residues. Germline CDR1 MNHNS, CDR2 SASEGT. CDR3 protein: CASSGTGDNSPLHF. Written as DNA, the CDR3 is TGTGCCAGCAGTGGGACAGGGGATAATTCACCCCTCCACTTT.

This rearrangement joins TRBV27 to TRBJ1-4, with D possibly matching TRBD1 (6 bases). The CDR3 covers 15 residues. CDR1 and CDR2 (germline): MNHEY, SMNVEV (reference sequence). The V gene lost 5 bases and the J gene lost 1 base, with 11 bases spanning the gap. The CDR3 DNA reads TGTGCCAGCAGTCGATTGGGACAAACTAATGAAAAACTGTTTTTT. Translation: CASSRLGQTNEKLFF. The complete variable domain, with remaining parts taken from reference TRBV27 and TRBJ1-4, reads EAQVTQNPRYLITVTGKKLTVTCSQNMNHEYMSWYRQDPGLGLRQIYYSMNVEVTDKGDVPEGYKVSRKEKRNFPLILESPSPNQTSLYFCASSRLGQTNEKLFFGSGTQLSVL.

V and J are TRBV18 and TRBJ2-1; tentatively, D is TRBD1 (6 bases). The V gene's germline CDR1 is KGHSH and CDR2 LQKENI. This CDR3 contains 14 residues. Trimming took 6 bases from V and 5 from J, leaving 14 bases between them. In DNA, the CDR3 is TGTGCCAGCTCCTCGACAGGAGGACACAATGAGCAGTTCTTC. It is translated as CASSSTGGHNEQFF.

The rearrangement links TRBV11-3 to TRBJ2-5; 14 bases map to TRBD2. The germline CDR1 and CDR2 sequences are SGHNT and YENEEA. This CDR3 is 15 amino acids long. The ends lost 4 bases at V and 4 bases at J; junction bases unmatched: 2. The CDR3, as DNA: TGTGCCAGCAGCTCCGGGACTAGCGGGGGAGAGACCCAGTACTTC. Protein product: CASSSGTSGGETQYF.

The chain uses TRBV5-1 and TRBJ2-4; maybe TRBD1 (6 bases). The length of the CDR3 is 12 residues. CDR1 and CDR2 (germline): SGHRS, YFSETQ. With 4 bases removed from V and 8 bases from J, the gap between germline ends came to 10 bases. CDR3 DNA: TGCGCCAGCAGCGTGGCAGGGGACATTCAGTACTTC. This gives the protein CASSVAGDIQYF.